Presented here are 16 T cell receptor beta chains from one specimen sequenced in a study of shared clonotypes between healthy human individuals. Sequencing was performed with immunoSEQ multiplex PCR; in TCRdb, only in-frame clones are kept and a portion is missing. Of roughly 500,000 clones listed, 81% are singletons. Source material: PBMCs. Receptors were obtained from a woman aged 40 to 49 in good health. Some clones in this sample may be carry-over from other donors' samples.

The CDR3: CASSQGRADQPQHF. CDR3 DNA sequence: TGTGCCAGCAGTCAGGGAAGAGCGGATCAGCCCCAGCATTTT. The rearrangement links TRBV2 to TRBJ1-5; tentative D call: TRBD1 (5 bases). This CDR3 spans 14 amino acids. Germline CDR1 is SNHLY and CDR2 is FYNNEI. Trimming took off 5 bases at V and 5 bases at J, with 13 bases between the two ends. The whole variable domain, remainder taken from reference TRBV2 and TRBJ1-5, is EPEVTQTPSHQVTQMGQEVILRCVPISNHLYFYWYRQILGQKVEFLVSFYNNEISEKSEIFDDQFSVERPDGSNFTLKIRSTKLEDSAMYFCASSQGRADQPQHFGDGTRLSIL.

The CDR3 protein is CASSIWGTPGANVLTF. CDR3 sequence (DNA): TGTGCCAGTAGTATATGGGGGACTCCTGGGGCCAACGTCCTGACTTTC. The chain couples TRBV19 to TRBJ2-6, with a weak D call TRBD2 (6 bases). The CDR3 is made up of 16 amino acids. The V end was cut by 2 bases, the J end by 2 bases, with 10 bases between. Germline V lookup: CDR1 LNHDA, CDR2 SQIVND (reference sequence).

This clone turned up a few times. CDR3 region: CSVYSSGRAGEQFF. The CDR3 nucleotides are TGCAGCGTTTACTCTAGCGGGAGGGCCGGTGAGCAGTTCTTC. The gene calls are TRBV29-1 and TRBJ2-1; 12 bases match TRBD2. V shed 5 bases, J shed 9 bases, and the junction held 8 bases outside the gene matches. This CDR3 comprises 14 residues. Per germline, CDR1 SQVTM and CDR2 ANQGSEA.

This clone was counted between two and nine times. Within the sample, other DNA sequences also encode this same CDR3. V and J are TRBV7-2 and TRBJ2-7; tentative D call: TRBD1 (6 bases). Germline assignment: CDR1 SGHTA and CDR2 FQGNSA. This CDR3 is built from 13 residues. The ends were cut back, 0 bases at V and 7 bases at J, with 10 bases in the middle. The CDR3 loop reads CASSLAGGVEQYF. Written as DNA, the CDR3 is TGTGCCAGCAGCTTAGCAGGGGGAGTTGAGCAGTACTTC.

The count of this clone is one. The gene calls are TRBV9 and TRBJ2-7; 16 nucleotides match TRBD2. The CDR3 has 16 amino acids. Germline assignment: CDR1 SGDLS and CDR2 YYNGEE. V lost 2 bases, J lost 4 bases, and 3 bases stayed unmatched. CDR3 in amino acids: CASSVGTSGRVYEQYF. The CDR3 coding sequence is TGTGCCAGCAGCGTCGGGACTAGCGGGAGGGTATACGAGCAGTACTTC.

The chain combines TRBV28 with TRBJ2-7; TRBD1 is a possible D gene (6 bases). Trimming removed 3 bases at V and 4 bases at J, with 13 bases between. This CDR3 is built from 14 residues. Germline CDR1 and CDR2: MDHEN and SYDVKM. In DNA form, the CDR3 reads TGTGCCAGCAGTTTGGCCAGGGGTGGGTACGAGCAGTACTTC. It encodes CASSLARGGYEQYF.

V gene TRBV19 combines with J gene TRBJ1-4; 9 nucleotides match TRBD1. CDR3 size: 15 residues. Germline CDR1 and CDR2: LNHDA and SQIVND (reference sequence). V lost 4 bases to trimming and J lost 5 bases; unmatched junction nucleotides: 5. CDR3 protein: CASSSYGTGNEKLFF. The CDR3 DNA sequence: TGTGCCAGTAGTAGTTACGGGACAGGGAATGAAAAACTGTTTTTT.

This clone has a single count. A far larger clone is a single base away, which makes a read error likely. In the same sample, other DNA sequences code for this CDR3. The chain couples TRBV10-3 to TRBJ1-2; no clear D gene. CDR1 and CDR2 from the germline V gene are ENHRY and SYGVKD. The CDR3 runs 15 residues. CDR3 DNA: TGCGCCATCAGTGAGAGGCAGCCCGCTGGCTATGGCTACACCTTC. It codes for CAISERQPAGYGYTF.

As regards this clone: The likely explanation is a read error, given a far larger clone one base away. The genes are TRBV2 and TRBJ2-5; no definite D call. CDR3 length: 11 residues. Germline CDR1 reads SNHLY; CDR2 reads FYNNEI. DNA of the CDR3: TGTGCCAGCAGTGAAGTGACCGAGCAGCACTTC. Residues: CASSEVTEQHF.

With respect to this clone: A much larger clone differs from this one at a single base, so this may be a read error. The identical CDR3 is also encoded by other nucleotide sequences in the sample. The CDR3 sequence is CASSEQGGGTDTQYF. The CDR3 coding sequence is TGCGCCAGCAGTGAACAGGGCGGGGGCACAGATACGCAGTATTTT. The J gene is TRBJ2-3, the V gene TRBV6-1; tentatively, D is TRBD1 or TRBD2 (6 bases each). This CDR3 region has 15 residues. CDR1 is MNHNS, CDR2 SASEGT, per germline.

This clone was seen more than once but under ten times. The chain employs TRBV6-1 and TRBJ1-1; tentatively, D is TRBD1 (5 bases). The CDR3 length is 14 residues. Germline V gene data show CDR1 as MNHNS and CDR2 as SASEGT. Trimming pared 4 bases from V and 5 bases from J, leaving 14 bases between. DNA of the CDR3: TGTGCCAGCAGTGTTGAGGGGAGTCGAACTGAAGCTTTCTTT. Amino acid sequence: CASSVEGSRTEAFF.

The J gene is TRBJ2-5, the V gene TRBV5-4; D is perhaps TRBD1 or TRBD2 (5 bases each). The CDR3 spans 15 residues. V was cut by 4 bases and J by 2 bases, with 15 bases left in between. The germline V gene has CDR1 SGHNT and CDR2 YYREEE (reference sequence). CDR3 coding DNA: TGTGCCAGCAGCCCCTCCGGGACCTTTCAAGAGACCCAGTACTTC. Amino acid sequence: CASSPSGTFQETQYF.

The chain employs TRBV19 and TRBJ1-4; 8 bases are shared with TRBD1. The CDR3 spans 13 residues. Germline-derived CDR1 and CDR2 are LNHDA and SQIVND (reference sequence). V shed 10 bases and J 7 bases; nucleotides not matched to a gene: 8. The CDR3 coding sequence is TGTGCCACCCTGGGGCAGGGGGCTGAAAAACTGTTTTTT. Encoded protein: CATLGQGAEKLFF.

In the case of this clone: Distinct nucleotide sequences in the sample also encode this CDR3. The rearrangement uses TRBV27 and TRBJ1-1; perhaps TRBD1 as D (5 bases). CDR3 length: 13 amino acids. CDR1 and CDR2 (germline): MNHEY, SMNVEV (reference sequence). Trimming left V 6 bases short and J 4 bases short, with 12 bases between. In DNA form, the CDR3 reads TGTGCCAGCAGCCTCCGGGGGTCCACTGAAGCTTTCTTT. The encoded protein is CASSLRGSTEAFF.

The chain links TRBV28 to TRBJ2-7; a weak D match, TRBD1 (5 bases). The CDR3 is 14 residues long. From germline, CDR1 is MDHEN and CDR2 SYDVKM. The V end was cut by 2 bases, the J end by 2 bases, with 10 bases between. In DNA form, the CDR3 reads TGTGCCAGCAGTTTAAGGACACCGCCCTACGAGCAGTACTTC. Protein sequence: CASSLRTPPYEQYF.

The chain joins TRBV28 to TRBJ2-2; the D is unclear. Looked up from germline, CDR1 is MDHEN and CDR2 is SYDVKM. V lost 10 bases to trimming and J lost 5 bases, with 11 bases between them. The length of the CDR3 is 12 residues. The CDR3 nucleotides are TGTGCCACCGTCTCGTTTACCGGGGAGCTGTTTTTT. Translated: CATVSFTGELFF.